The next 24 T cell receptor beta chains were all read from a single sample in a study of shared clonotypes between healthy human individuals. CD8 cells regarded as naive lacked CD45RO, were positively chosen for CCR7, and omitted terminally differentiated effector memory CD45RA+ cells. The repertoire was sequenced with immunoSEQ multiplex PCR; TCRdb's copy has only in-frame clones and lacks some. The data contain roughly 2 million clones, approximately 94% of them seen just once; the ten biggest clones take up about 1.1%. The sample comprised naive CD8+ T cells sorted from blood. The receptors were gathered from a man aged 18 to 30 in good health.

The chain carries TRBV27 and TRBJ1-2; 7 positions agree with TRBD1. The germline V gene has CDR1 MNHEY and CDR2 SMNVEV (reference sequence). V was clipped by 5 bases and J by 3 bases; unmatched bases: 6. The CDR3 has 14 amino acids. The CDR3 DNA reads TGTGCCAGCAGTCTAAAGGGGGCTCACTATGGCTACACCTTC. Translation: CASSLKGAHYGYTF.

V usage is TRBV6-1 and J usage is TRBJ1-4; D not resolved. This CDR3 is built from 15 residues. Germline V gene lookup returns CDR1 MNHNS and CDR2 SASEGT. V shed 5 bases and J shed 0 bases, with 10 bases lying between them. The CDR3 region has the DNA TGTGCCAGCAGTCGTACACGACCAACTAATGAAAAACTGTTTTTT. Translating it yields CASSRTRPTNEKLFF.

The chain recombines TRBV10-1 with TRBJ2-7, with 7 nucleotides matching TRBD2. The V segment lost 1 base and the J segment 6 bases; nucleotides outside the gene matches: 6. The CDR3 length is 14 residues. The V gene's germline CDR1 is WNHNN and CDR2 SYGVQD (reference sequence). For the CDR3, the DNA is TGCGCCAGCAGTGAGTGGAGTGGCGGGGGCGAGCAGTACTTC. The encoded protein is CASSEWSGGGEQYF.

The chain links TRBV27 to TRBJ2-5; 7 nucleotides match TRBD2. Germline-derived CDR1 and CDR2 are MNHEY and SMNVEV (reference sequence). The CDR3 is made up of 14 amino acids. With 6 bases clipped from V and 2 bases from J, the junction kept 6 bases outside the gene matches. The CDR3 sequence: CASSRSGSQETQYF. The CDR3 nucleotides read TGTGCCAGCAGCCGTAGCGGGTCGCAAGAGACCCAGTACTTC.

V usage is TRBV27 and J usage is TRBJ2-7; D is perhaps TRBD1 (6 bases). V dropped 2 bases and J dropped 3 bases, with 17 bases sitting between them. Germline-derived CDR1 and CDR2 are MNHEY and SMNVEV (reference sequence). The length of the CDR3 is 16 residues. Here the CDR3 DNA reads TGTGCCAGCAGTTTAACCCCCCGCCGGGGACACTACGAGCAGTACTTC. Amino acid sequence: CASSLTPRRGHYEQYF.

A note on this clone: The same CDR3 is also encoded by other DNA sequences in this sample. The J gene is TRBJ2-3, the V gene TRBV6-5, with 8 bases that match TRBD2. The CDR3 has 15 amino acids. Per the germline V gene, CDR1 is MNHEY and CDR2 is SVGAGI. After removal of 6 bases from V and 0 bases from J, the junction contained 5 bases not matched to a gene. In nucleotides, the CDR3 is TGTGCCAGCAGCACGGCGGGAGGCAGCACAGATACGCAGTATTTT. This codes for CASSTAGGSTDTQYF.

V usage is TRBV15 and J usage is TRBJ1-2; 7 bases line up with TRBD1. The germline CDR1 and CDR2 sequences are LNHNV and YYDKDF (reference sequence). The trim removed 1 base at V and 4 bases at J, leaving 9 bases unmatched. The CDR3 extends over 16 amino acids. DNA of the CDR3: TGTGCCACCAGCAGAGGTGGGGGGGACAGCATCTATGGCTACACCTTC. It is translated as CATSRGGGDSIYGYTF.

Here the CDR3 DNA reads TGTGCCAGCAGTGAAACGTTTGGCGGGGGATCCTACGAGCAGTACTTC. It is translated as CASSETFGGGSYEQYF. The chain has TRBV2 and TRBJ2-7; 7 bases align to TRBD2. V was clipped by 2 bases and J by 1 base; unmatched bases: 8. Germline assignment: CDR1 SNHLY and CDR2 FYNNEI. CDR3 length: 16 amino acids.

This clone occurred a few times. The CDR3: CASSLGANTEAFF. CDR3 DNA sequence: TGTGCCAGCAGCTTAGGAGCGAACACTGAAGCTTTCTTT. The rearrangement joins TRBV7-8 to TRBJ1-1; D is undetermined. The CDR3 runs 13 residues. V was pared by 1 base and J by 1 base, with 4 bases between. Germline CDR1 SGHVS, CDR2 FQNEAQ.

CDR3 amino acids: CASSLAGTSYTNDEQYF. The CDR3 nucleotides read TGTGCCAGCAGTTTGGCCGGGACTAGCTATACTAATGACGAGCAGTACTTC. The chain uses TRBV28 and TRBJ2-7, with 9 bases fitting TRBD2. The CDR3 consists of 17 residues. The trim removed 3 bases at V and 5 bases at J, leaving 14 bases unmatched. The germline V gene encodes CDR1 MDHEN and CDR2 SYDVKM.

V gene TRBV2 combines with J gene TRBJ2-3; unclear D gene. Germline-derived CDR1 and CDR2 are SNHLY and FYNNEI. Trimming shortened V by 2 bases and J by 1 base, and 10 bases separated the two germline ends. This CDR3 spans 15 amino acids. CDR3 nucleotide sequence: TGTGCCAGCAGTGAACCGACTCTTCGCACAGATACGCAGTATTTT. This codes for CASSEPTLRTDTQYF.

The CDR3 DNA reads TGCGCCAGCAGCTTGTTTCCCCCCGACATGGGAGGAGATACGCAGTATTTT. Translation: CASSLFPPDMGGDTQYF. The rearrangement uses TRBV5-1 and TRBJ2-3; possible D gene TRBD2, 6 bases. The CDR3 totals 17 residues. The V and J ends lost 1 base and 5 bases respectively, with 20 bases between them. CDR1 is SGHRS and CDR2 is YFSETQ in the germline V gene. Filled out from reference TRBV5-1 and TRBJ2-3, the complete variable domain reads KAGVTQTPRYLIKTRGQQVTLSCSPISGHRSVSWYQQTPGQGLQFLFEYFSETQRNKGNFPGRFSGRQFSNSRSEMNVSTLELGDSALYLCASSLFPPDMGGDTQYFGPGTRLTVL.

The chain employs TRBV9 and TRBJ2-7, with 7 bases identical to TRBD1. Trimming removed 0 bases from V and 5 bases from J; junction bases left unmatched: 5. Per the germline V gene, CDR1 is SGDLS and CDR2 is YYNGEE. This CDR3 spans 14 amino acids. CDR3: CASSVGGQPHEQYF. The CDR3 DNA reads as TGTGCCAGCAGCGTAGGGGGACAGCCCCACGAGCAGTACTTC.

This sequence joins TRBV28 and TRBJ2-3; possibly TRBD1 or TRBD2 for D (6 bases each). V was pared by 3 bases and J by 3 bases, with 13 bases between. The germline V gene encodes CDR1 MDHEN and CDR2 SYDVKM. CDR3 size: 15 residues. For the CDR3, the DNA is TGTGCCAGCAGTTTCCCGACGGGGGCAACAGATACGCAGTATTTT. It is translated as CASSFPTGATDTQYF.

The CDR3 loop is CASSQDYSVAYEQYF. In DNA form, the CDR3 reads TGCGCCAGCAGCCAAGATTACAGTGTAGCCTACGAGCAGTACTTC. The J gene is TRBJ2-7, the V gene TRBV4-3; no firm D call. V lost 0 bases, J lost 2 bases, and 11 bases lay in between. CDR3 length equals 15 residues. Germline values: CDR1 LGHNA, CDR2 YSLEER.

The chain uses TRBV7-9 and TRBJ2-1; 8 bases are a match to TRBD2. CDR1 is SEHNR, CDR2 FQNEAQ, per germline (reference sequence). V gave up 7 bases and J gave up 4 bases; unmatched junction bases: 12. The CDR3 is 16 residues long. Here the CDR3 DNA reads TGTGCCAGCATCAGCGGGGGCTTAGCGGGGTACAATGAGCAGTTCTTC. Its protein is CASISGGLAGYNEQFF. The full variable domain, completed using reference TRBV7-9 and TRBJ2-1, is DTGVSQNPRHKITKRGQNVTFRCDPISEHNRLYWYRQTLGQGPEFLTYFQNEAQLEKSRLLSDRFSAERPKGSFSTLEIQRTEQGDSAMYLCASISGGLAGYNEQFFGPGTRLTVL.

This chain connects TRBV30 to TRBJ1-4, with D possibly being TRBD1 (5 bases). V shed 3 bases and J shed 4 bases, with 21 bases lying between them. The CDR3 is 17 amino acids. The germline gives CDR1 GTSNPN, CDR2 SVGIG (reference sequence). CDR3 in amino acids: CAWSFPGLGEGNEKLFF. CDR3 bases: TGTGCCTGGAGCTTCCCGGGACTTGGTGAGGGTAATGAAAAACTGTTTTTT. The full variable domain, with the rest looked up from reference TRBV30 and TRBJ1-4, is SQTIHQWPATLVQPVGSPLSLECTVEGTSNPNLYWYRQAAGRGLQLLFYSVGIGQISSEVPQNLSASRPQDRQFILSSKKLLLSDSGFYLCAWSFPGLGEGNEKLFFGSGTQLSVL.

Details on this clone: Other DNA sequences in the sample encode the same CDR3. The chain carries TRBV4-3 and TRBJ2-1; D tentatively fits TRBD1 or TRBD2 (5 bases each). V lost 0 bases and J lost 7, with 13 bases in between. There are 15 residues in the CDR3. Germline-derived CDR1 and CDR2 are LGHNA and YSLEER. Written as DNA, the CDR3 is TGCGCCAGCAGCCAAGATCGGGACCCTAGGAATGAGCAGTTCTTC. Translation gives CASSQDRDPRNEQFF.

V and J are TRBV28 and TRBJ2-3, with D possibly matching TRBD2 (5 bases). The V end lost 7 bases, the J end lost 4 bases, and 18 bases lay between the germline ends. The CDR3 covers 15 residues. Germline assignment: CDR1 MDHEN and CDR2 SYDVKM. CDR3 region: CASTPTGFWADTQYF. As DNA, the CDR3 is TGTGCCAGCACTCCAACGGGGTTTTGGGCAGATACGCAGTATTTT.

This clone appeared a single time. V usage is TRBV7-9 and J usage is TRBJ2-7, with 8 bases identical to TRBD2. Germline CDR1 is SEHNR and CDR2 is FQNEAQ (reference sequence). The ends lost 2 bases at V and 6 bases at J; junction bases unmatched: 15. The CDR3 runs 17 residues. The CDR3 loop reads CASSLSSGGPEGVEQYF. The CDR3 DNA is TGTGCCAGCAGCTTATCGTCGGGAGGGCCCGAGGGGGTCGAGCAGTACTTC. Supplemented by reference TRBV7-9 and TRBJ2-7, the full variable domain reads DTGVSQNPRHKITKRGQNVTFRCDPISEHNRLYWYRQTLGQGPEFLTYFQNEAQLEKSRLLSDRFSAERPKGSFSTLEIQRTEQGDSAMYLCASSLSSGGPEGVEQYFGPGTRLTVT.

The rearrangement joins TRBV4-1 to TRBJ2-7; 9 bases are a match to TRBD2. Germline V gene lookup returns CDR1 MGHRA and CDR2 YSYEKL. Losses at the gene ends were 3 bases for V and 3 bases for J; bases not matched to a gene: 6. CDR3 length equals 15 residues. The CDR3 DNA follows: TGCGCCAGCAGCCACATAGCGGGAGCGGTCTACGAGCAGTACTTC. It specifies CASSHIAGAVYEQYF.

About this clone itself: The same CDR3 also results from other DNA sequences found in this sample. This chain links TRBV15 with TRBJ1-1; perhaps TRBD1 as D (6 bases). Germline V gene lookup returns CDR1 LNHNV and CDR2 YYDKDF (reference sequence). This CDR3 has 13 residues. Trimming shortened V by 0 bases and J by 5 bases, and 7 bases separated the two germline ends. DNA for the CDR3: TGTGCCACCAGCAGAGACAGGGGTACTGAAGCTTTCTTT. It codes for CATSRDRGTEAFF.

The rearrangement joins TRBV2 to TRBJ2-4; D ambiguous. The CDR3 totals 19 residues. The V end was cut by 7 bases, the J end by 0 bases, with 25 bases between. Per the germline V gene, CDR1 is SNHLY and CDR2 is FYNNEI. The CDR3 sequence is CASTPLDPQKVLAKNIQYF. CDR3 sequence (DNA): TGTGCCAGCACTCCCCTAGACCCCCAGAAGGTTCTAGCCAAAAACATTCAGTACTTC.

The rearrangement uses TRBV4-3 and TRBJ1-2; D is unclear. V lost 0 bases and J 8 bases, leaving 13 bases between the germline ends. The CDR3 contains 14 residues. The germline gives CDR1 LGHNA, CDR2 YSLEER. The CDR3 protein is CASSQDVELGGYTF. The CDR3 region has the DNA TGCGCCAGCAGCCAAGATGTTGAGTTGGGAGGCTACACCTTC.